The 19 T cell receptor beta chains given below trace back to one sample, sequenced in a study of cytomegalovirus exposure and HLA in healthy donors. This PCR relied on a set of 60 Vbeta primers and 13 Jbeta primers. The table came from immunoSEQ multiplex PCR; TCRdb's copy has only in-frame clones and leaves some out. Among under 200,000 clones listed, about 80% were seen once. Sequencing was done on a sample of PBMCs. The origin of the receptors is a woman in her 30s in good health and CMV-seropositive.

CDR3 DNA sequence: TGTGCCAGCAGTTCCCCTAGCGGGGGGAACACCGGGGAGCTGTTTTTT. As protein: CASSSPSGGNTGELFF. The V call is TRBV27, the J call TRBJ2-2; 10 bases agree with TRBD2. The germline CDR1 and CDR2 sequences are MNHEY and SMNVEV (reference sequence). The V and J ends lost 4 bases and 1 base, in that order; junction bases with no gene match: 3. CDR3 length equals 16 residues.

The gene calls are TRBV27 and TRBJ2-7; D is uncertain. The V end lost 5 bases, the J end lost 2 bases, and 13 bases lay between the germline ends. The germline CDR1 and CDR2 sequences are MNHEY and SMNVEV (reference sequence). The CDR3 consists of 14 residues. CDR3 sequence reads: CASSPTGYTYEQYF. CDR3 in DNA: TGTGCCAGCAGTCCCACCGGGTACACCTACGAGCAGTACTTC.

This clone was seen a handful of times. The rearrangement joins TRBV5-6 to TRBJ2-7; 8 nucleotides match TRBD1. Germline CDR1 SGHDT, CDR2 YYEEEE. The CDR3 consists of 16 residues. After removal of 4 bases from V and 6 bases from J, the junction contained 15 bases not matched to a gene. The CDR3 DNA is TGTGCCAGCAGCCCTTTGATTGGGCGGACAGGGCCCGAGCAGTACTTC. Protein product: CASSPLIGRTGPEQYF.

This clone was counted only a few times. V and J are TRBV19 and TRBJ2-3, with D maybe TRBD2 (6 bases). V shed 11 bases and J shed 2 bases, with 20 bases lying between them. This CDR3 region has 15 residues. CDR1 LNHDA and CDR2 SQIVND come from the germline V gene (reference sequence). The CDR3 DNA is TGTGCCTCCTCTTCCCTTAGCGGAACCACAGATACGCAGTATTTT. Its protein product is CASSSLSGTTDTQYF.

The genes are TRBV6-1 and TRBJ1-1, with a weak D call TRBD1 (5 bases). Germline values: CDR1 MNHNS, CDR2 SASEGT. V lost 4 bases and J 5 bases, leaving 14 bases between the germline ends. This CDR3 comprises 14 residues. The CDR3 nucleotides are TGTGCCAGCAGTGTCGGGGGGGAACTAACTGAAGCTTTCTTT. This gives the protein CASSVGGELTEAFF.

The gene calls are TRBV5-4 and TRBJ2-5; 8 nucleotides align to TRBD1. CDR1 SGHNT and CDR2 YYREEE come from the germline V gene (reference sequence). This CDR3 region has 16 residues. The V gene end was trimmed by 4 bases and the J gene end by 1 base; junction bases not matched to a gene: 9. The chain's CDR3 is CASSRSQGAGQETQYF. The DNA of the CDR3 is TGTGCCAGCAGCAGATCGCAGGGGGCGGGCCAAGAGACCCAGTACTTC.

V usage is TRBV6-1 and J usage is TRBJ2-6, with a possible D match to TRBD1 (5 bases). The V end lost 3 bases, the J end lost 4 bases, and 16 bases lay between the germline ends. Per the germline V gene, CDR1 is MNHNS and CDR2 is SASEGT. The CDR3 has 17 amino acids. This chain's CDR3 is CASSEQGRISGANVLTF. DNA of the CDR3: TGTGCCAGCAGTGAGCAGGGTAGAATTTCCGGGGCCAACGTCCTGACTTTC.

V gene TRBV30 combines with J gene TRBJ2-7; 10 bases match TRBD2. Trimming cost V 1 base and J 9 bases; bases outside gene matches: 0. Per germline, CDR1 GTSNPN and CDR2 SVGIG (reference sequence). This CDR3 region has 11 residues. CDR3 protein: CAWSASGGQYF. CDR3 nucleotides: TGTGCCTGGAGTGCTAGCGGGGGGCAGTACTTC.

The J gene is TRBJ1-2, the V gene TRBV30, with D possibly TRBD1 on 5 matching bases. The germline V gene encodes CDR1 GTSNPN and CDR2 SVGIG (reference sequence). V was trimmed by 2 bases and J by 5 bases, leaving 15 bases between them. The CDR3 sequence is 14 residues long. CDR3 region: CAWSPTDRSYGYTF. In nucleotides, the CDR3 is TGTGCCTGGAGTCCGACAGATCGGTCTTATGGCTACACCTTC.

The rearrangement uses TRBV9 and TRBJ2-3, with 8 nucleotides matching TRBD2. J was trimmed by 6 bases and V by 0 bases; bases with no gene match: 9. CDR3 size: 16 residues. From germline, CDR1 is SGDLS and CDR2 YYNGEE. The CDR3, as DNA: TGTGCCAGCAGCGTAGGGGTTAGCGGGATAGGGGATACGCAGTATTTT. Amino acids: CASSVGVSGIGDTQYF.

The V and J genes are TRBV29-1 and TRBJ2-3; 7 bases agree with TRBD2. Germline CDR1 reads SQVTM; CDR2 reads ANQGSEA. CDR3 size: 15 residues. The V and J ends lost 4 bases and 2 bases, in that order; junction bases with no gene match: 9. CDR3 bases: TGCAGCGTTGCTCTATCTAGCGGTTCCACAGATACGCAGTATTTT. It translates to CSVALSSGSTDTQYF.

V is TRBV7-9 and J is TRBJ1-2; D is perhaps TRBD1 (6 bases). The CDR3 is made up of 13 amino acids. Trimming removed 5 bases at V and 5 bases at J, with 12 bases between. Germline V gene data show CDR1 as SEHNR and CDR2 as FQNEAQ (reference sequence). This CDR3 is CASSPEGGYGYTF. The CDR3 DNA is TGTGCCAGCAGCCCAGAGGGGGGGTATGGCTACACCTTC. The complete variable domain, with remaining parts taken from reference TRBV7-9 and TRBJ1-2, reads DTGVSQNPRHKITKRGQNVTFRCDPISEHNRLYWYRQTLGQGPEFLTYFQNEAQLEKSRLLSDRFSAERPKGSFSTLEIQRTEQGDSAMYLCASSPEGGYGYTFGSGTRLTVV.

The V and J genes are TRBV10-3 and TRBJ2-3; 11 bases are shared with TRBD1. The CDR3 is made up of 17 amino acids. Germline-derived CDR1 and CDR2 are ENHRY and SYGVKD. J gave up 0 bases and V 2 bases, and 4 bases lay outside the gene matches. Here the CDR3 reads CAISEKRTGGSTDTQYF. The CDR3 region has the DNA TGTGCCATCAGTGAGAAGAGGACAGGGGGCAGCACAGATACGCAGTATTTT.

V usage is TRBV7-9 and J usage is TRBJ1-3; D gene uncertain. The germline V gene encodes CDR1 SEHNR and CDR2 FQNEAQ (reference sequence). This CDR3 has 15 residues. The V gene lost 4 bases and the J gene lost 2 bases, with 12 bases spanning the gap. In nucleotides, the CDR3 is TGTGCCAGCAGCTCAACGAGCGGTGCTGGAAACACCATATATTTT. It is translated as CASSSTSGAGNTIYF.

J is TRBJ2-7 and V is TRBV11-2; D uncertain. V was cut by 5 bases and J by 7 bases, with 21 bases left in between. The length of the CDR3 is 15 residues. In germline, CDR1 is SGHAT, CDR2 FQNNGV. The CDR3 reads CASSPVYGVAEEQYF. CDR3 coding DNA: TGTGCCAGCAGCCCCGTTTATGGAGTAGCTGAGGAGCAGTACTTC.

The rearrangement uses TRBV27 and TRBJ2-1; 12 bases agree with TRBD2. CDR1 is MNHEY and CDR2 is SMNVEV in the germline V gene (reference sequence). Losses at the gene ends were 7 bases for V and 1 base for J; bases not matched to a gene: 11. This CDR3 contains 18 residues. DNA of the CDR3: TGTGCCAGCACCCTCCGGGCTAGCGGGAGGGTATCCTACAATGAGCAGTTCTTC. Protein product: CASTLRASGRVSYNEQFF.

This sequence joins TRBV28 and TRBJ2-5; a weak D match, TRBD2 (6 bases). The length of the CDR3 is 12 residues. The V end was cut by 10 bases, the J end by 7 bases, with 16 bases between. Germline V gene data show CDR1 as MDHEN and CDR2 as SYDVKM. DNA of the CDR3: TGTGCCACCGAGCACCGGGGAGGGACCCAGTACTTC. It is translated as CATEHRGGTQYF.

This clone was seen a single time. The chain recombines TRBV7-6 with TRBJ2-3, with 13 nucleotides matching TRBD2. The CDR3 length is 17 residues. The trim removed 5 bases at V and 6 bases at J, leaving 11 bases unmatched. Germline-derived CDR1 and CDR2 are SGHVS and FNYEAQ. The CDR3 region has the DNA TGTGCCAGCAGCCCAGGGACTAGCGGGGTGGCTACGGATACGCAGTATTTT. Translating it yields CASSPGTSGVATDTQYF.

The CDR3 is CASSPIYRDRVRETEAFF. CDR3 bases: TGTGCCAGCAGCCCTATATACCGGGACAGGGTGAGGGAAACTGAAGCTTTCTTT. The chain carries TRBV5-5 and TRBJ1-1, with 9 nucleotides matching TRBD1. Per the germline V gene, CDR1 is SGHKS and CDR2 is YYEKEE (reference sequence). With V trimmed by 4 bases and J by 5 bases, 18 bases remained unmatched. The CDR3 is 18 amino acids.